This TCR beta chain derives from a study of T cells in tuberculosis. V lost 1 base, J lost 2 bases, and 10 bases lay in between. This CDR3 has 15 amino acids. Germline CDR1 reads LNHNV; CDR2 reads YYDKDF (reference sequence). After thawing and overnight rest, PBMC were stained with GMM-loaded CD1B tetramer, viability dye and anti-CD3 for sorting. CD1B tetramers were loaded with Rhodococcus equi-derived C32 glucose monomycolate. Tetramer-sorted PBMC had been CD14 monocyte-depleted before freezing. From each donor, about 100,000 tetramer-negative cells were sorted. The table came from immunoSEQ multiplex PCR; TCRdb's copy has only in-frame clones and leaves some out. The sample consists of around 50,000 clones, over 75% of them appearing once.

This rearrangement joins TRBV15 to TRBJ2-3, with D possibly matching TRBD2 (5 bases). The sequence was obtained from an adult woman with latent tuberculosis. Material for sequencing was CD1b-GMM tetramer-negative cells sorted from PBMCs. CDR3 in amino acids: CATSRARGVTDTQYF. CDR3 nucleotides: TGTGCCACCAGCAGAGCACGGGGAGTCACAGATACGCAGTATTTT. The variable domain in full, with the rest retrieved from reference TRBV15 and TRBJ2-3, is DAMVIQNPRYQVTQFGKPVTLSCSQTLNHNVMYWYQQKSSQAPKLLFHYYDKDFNNEADTPDNFQSRRPNTSFCFLDIRSPGLGDTAMYLCATSRARGVTDTQYFGPGTRLTVL.